The 16 T cell receptor beta chains below all came from one sample that was sequenced in a study of T cells in Graves' hyperthyroidism and ophthalmopathy. Amplified TCR beta CDR3 regions came from RNA transcripts. HTBI primers were the set used in a first-round RT-PCR of the TCR CDR3. TCRdb used MiXCR to reprocess the multiplex PCR reads, holding one entry per CDR3 protein. The data hold around 800,000 distinct CDR3 sequences, with roughly 40% observed a single time. The specimen sequenced was blood. Every receptor here comes from a man between 18 and 29 years old with Graves' hyperthyroidism.

This sequence joins TRBV7-8 and TRBJ1-5; D uncertain. Germline CDR1 reads SGHVS; CDR2 reads FQNEAQ. Trimming left V 4 bases short and J 4 bases short, with 11 bases between. The CDR3 has 14 amino acids. The CDR3 protein is CASSSGPLNQPQHF. CDR3 DNA sequence: TGTGCCAGCAGCTCCGGCCCTTTGAATCAGCCCCAGCATTTT. Full variable domain (missing parts from reference TRBV7-8 and TRBJ1-5): GAGVSQSPRYKVAKRGQDVALRCDPISGHVSLFWYQQALGQGPEFLTYFQNEAQLDKSGLPSDRFFAERPEGSVSTLKIQRTQQEDSAVYLCASSSGPLNQPQHFGDGTRLSIL.

This clonotype showed up many times. The chain joins TRBV2 to TRBJ2-7; D is perhaps TRBD2 (6 bases). CDR3 length equals 13 residues. V shed 8 bases and J shed 2 bases, with 13 bases lying between them. In germline, CDR1 is SNHLY, CDR2 FYNNEI. The CDR3 sequence is CASVTRGPYEQYF. The CDR3 DNA sequence: TGTGCCAGCGTGACTAGGGGACCCTACGAGCAGTACTTC.

The J gene is TRBJ1-2, the V gene TRBV12-3 or TRBV12-4; D may be TRBD1 (5 bases). The CDR3 consists of 13 residues. Trimming pared 2 bases from V and 7 bases from J, leaving 11 bases between. CDR3 sequence reads: CASSLSRGSGYTF. The CDR3 DNA reads as TGTGCCAGCAGTTTATCCCGGGGCTCTGGCTACACCTTC.

The CDR3 region has the DNA TGTGCCAGCAGTCCCGAGACAGGGGGAGGAAACACCATATATTTT. Its protein is CASSPETGGGNTIYF. The gene calls are TRBV5-4 and TRBJ1-3, with TRBD1 identical over 9 bases. The CDR3 has 15 amino acids. Germline lookup yields CDR1 SGHNT and CDR2 YYREEE (reference sequence). J was trimmed by 4 bases and V by 5 bases; bases with no gene match: 7.

The chain uses TRBV9 and TRBJ2-2, with TRBD1 as a possible D gene (6 bases). The CDR3 totals 15 residues. Germline values: CDR1 SGDLS, CDR2 YYNGEE. Trimming pared 0 bases from V and 0 bases from J, leaving 6 bases between. The CDR3 DNA sequence: TGTGCCAGCAGCGTAGGACAGGCGAACACCGGGGAGCTGTTTTTT. Protein sequence: CASSVGQANTGELFF.

This clonotype was counted only a few times. The chain couples TRBV12-3 or TRBV12-4 to TRBJ2-2; D remains ambiguous. The V end lost 5 bases, the J end lost 5 bases, and 6 bases lay between the germline ends. This CDR3 has 12 residues. CDR3 DNA sequence: TGTGCCAGCAGTGCCTTAACCGGGGAGCTGTTTTTT. Translated, it gives CASSALTGELFF.

The J gene is TRBJ2-2, the V gene TRBV13; D may correspond to TRBD1 or TRBD2 (6 bases each). Germline V CDR1 and CDR2: PRHDT, FYEKMQ (reference sequence). Deletions cut 6 bases from V and 1 base from J, with 24 bases between. The CDR3 is made up of 19 amino acids. Here the CDR3 reads CASSYSVPLGGLNTGELFF. CDR3 nucleotides: TGTGCCAGCAGTTACTCAGTCCCCTTAGGGGGACTGAACACCGGGGAGCTGTTTTTT.

Note on this clonotype: The missing conserved phenylalanine or tryptophan at the end of this CDR3 makes a read error likely. The chain uses TRBV20-1 and TRBJ1-2; 7 nucleotides align to TRBD1. The germline gives CDR1 DFQATT, CDR2 SNEGSKA (reference sequence). J lost 2 bases, V lost 5 bases, and 8 bases had no gene match. The CDR3 sequence is 14 residues long. The CDR3 DNA reads TGCAGTGCTCCGGCGTCAGGGGGAAACTATGGCTACACCCTC. Translating gives CSAPASGGNYGYTL.

CDR3 residues: CASSLGFLTSYEQYF. The CDR3 nucleotides read TGTGCCAGCAGCTTAGGGTTCCTTACCTCCTACGAGCAGTACTTC. This sequence joins TRBV7-2 and TRBJ2-7; D is unclear. V lost 1 base to trimming and J lost 0 bases, with 10 bases between them. The germline V gene encodes CDR1 SGHTA and CDR2 FQGNSA. The CDR3 spans 15 residues.

In this sample, this clonotype turned up a few times. The rearrangement joins TRBV7-8 to TRBJ1-1; the D is unclear. This CDR3 is built from 16 residues. V gave up 5 bases and J gave up 3 bases, with 19 bases separating them. The germline V gene encodes CDR1 SGHVS and CDR2 FQNEAQ. CDR3 protein: CASSPPIRAKDTEAFF. DNA for the CDR3: TGTGCCAGCAGCCCCCCTATCCGGGCGAAGGACACTGAAGCTTTCTTT.

Comments on this clonotype: This clone may be a read error of a much larger clone one base away. This chain joins TRBV11-1 and TRBJ1-5; D call uncertain. The CDR3 runs 11 residues. Germline V gives CDR1 SGHAT, CDR2 FQDESV (reference sequence). DNA for the CDR3: TGTTCCGGGTTTAGCAATCAGTCCCAGCATTTT. Encoded protein: CSGFSNQSQHF.

The table lists this clonotype with many counts. DNA of the CDR3: TGTGCCACCAGCAGACCCGAGACAGGAGCGACCTACGAGCAGTACTTC. Amino acid sequence: CATSRPETGATYEQYF. V gene TRBV15 combines with J gene TRBJ2-7; tentatively, D is TRBD1 (6 bases). Trimming took off 2 bases at V and 2 bases at J, with 16 bases between the two ends. CDR3 length: 16 amino acids. Germline V CDR1 and CDR2: LNHNV, YYDKDF (reference sequence).

This clonotype has a single count. The chain uses TRBV9 and TRBJ1-1; D might be TRBD1 (5 bases). This CDR3 has 15 residues. Germline CDR1 and CDR2: SGDLS and YYNGEE. The ends were cut back, 2 bases at V and 3 bases at J, with 14 bases in the middle. The CDR3 is CASSVPGRGYTEAFF. In DNA, the CDR3 is TGTGCCAGCAGCGTGCCGGGACGAGGTTACACTGAAGCTTTCTTT.

The table lists this clonotype with many counts. J is TRBJ1-1 and V is TRBV9; possible D gene TRBD1, 6 bases. The CDR3 extends over 14 amino acids. V shed 7 bases and J shed 1 base, with 14 bases lying between them. Looked up from germline, CDR1 is SGDLS and CDR2 is YYNGEE. This chain's CDR3 is CASSKTGTNTEAFF. Written as DNA, the CDR3 is TGTGCCAGCTCTAAGACAGGAACGAACACTGAAGCTTTCTTT.

Points on this clonotype: The junction departs from the called germline gene at one end, perhaps through a read error. The rearrangement uses TRBV25-1 and TRBJ1-1; possibly TRBD1 for D (5 bases). The CDR3 is made up of 13 amino acids. Germline V CDR1 and CDR2: MGHDK, SYGVNS. The CDR3 region is CACSLQVGSEAFF. In DNA, the CDR3 is TGTGCCTGCAGTTTACAGGTCGGGTCTGAAGCTTTCTTT.

The sample holds many counts of this clonotype. The chain combines TRBV7-2 with TRBJ1-5; D not certain. This CDR3 has 12 residues. CDR1 is SGHTA, CDR2 FQGNSA, per germline. Trimming took 3 bases from V and 7 from J, leaving 7 bases between them. The CDR3 DNA is TGTGCCAGCAGCTTCGGTGGGCAGCCCCAGCATTTT. Residues: CASSFGGQPQHF.